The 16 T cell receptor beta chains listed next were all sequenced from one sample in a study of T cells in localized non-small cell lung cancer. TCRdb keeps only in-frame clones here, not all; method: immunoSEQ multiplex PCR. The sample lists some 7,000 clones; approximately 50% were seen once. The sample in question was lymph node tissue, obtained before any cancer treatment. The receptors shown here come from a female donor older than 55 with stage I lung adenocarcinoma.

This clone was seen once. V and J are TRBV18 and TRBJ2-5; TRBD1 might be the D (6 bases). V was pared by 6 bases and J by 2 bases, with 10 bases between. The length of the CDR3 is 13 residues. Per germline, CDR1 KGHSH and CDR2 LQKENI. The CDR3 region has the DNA TGTGCCAGCTCCCGGGACATACAAGAGACCCAGTACTTC. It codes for CASSRDIQETQYF.

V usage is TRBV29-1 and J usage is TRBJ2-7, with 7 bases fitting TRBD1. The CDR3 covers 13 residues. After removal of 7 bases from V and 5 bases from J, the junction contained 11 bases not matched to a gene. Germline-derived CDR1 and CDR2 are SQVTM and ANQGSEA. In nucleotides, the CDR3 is TGCAGCGCCGCGACAGGGAGTGGCAACGAGCAGTACTTC. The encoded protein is CSAATGSGNEQYF.

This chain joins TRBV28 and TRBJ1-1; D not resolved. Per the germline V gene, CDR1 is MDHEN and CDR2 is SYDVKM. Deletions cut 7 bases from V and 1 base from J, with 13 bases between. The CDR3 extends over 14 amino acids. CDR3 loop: CASTPRAGNTEAFF. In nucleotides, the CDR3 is TGTGCCAGCACCCCAAGGGCAGGGAACACTGAAGCTTTCTTT.

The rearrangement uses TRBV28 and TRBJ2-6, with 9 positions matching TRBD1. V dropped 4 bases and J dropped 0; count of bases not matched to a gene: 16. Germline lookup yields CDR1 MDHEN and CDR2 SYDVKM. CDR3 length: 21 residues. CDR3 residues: CASSSTLDTDRGISGANVLTF. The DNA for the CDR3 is TGTGCCAGCAGTTCGACGCTAGATACGGACAGGGGAATCTCTGGGGCCAACGTCCTGACTTTC.

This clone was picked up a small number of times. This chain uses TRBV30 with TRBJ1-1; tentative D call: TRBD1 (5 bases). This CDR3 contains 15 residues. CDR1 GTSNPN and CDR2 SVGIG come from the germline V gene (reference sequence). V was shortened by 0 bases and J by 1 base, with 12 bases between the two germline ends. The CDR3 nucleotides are TGTGCCTGGAGTGTACGAAGGACACAGAACACTGAAGCTTTCTTT. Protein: CAWSVRRTQNTEAFF.

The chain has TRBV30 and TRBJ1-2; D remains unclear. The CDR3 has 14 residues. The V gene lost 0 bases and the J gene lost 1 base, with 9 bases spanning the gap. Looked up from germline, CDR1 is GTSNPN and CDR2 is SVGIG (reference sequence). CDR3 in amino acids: CAWSVEYLNYGYTF. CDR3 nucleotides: TGTGCCTGGAGTGTCGAGTACCTTAACTATGGCTACACCTTC.

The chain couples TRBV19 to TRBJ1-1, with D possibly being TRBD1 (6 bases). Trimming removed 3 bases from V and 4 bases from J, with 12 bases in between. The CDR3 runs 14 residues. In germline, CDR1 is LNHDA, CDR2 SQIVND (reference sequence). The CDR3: CASSIYQGSTEAFF. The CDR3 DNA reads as TGTGCCAGTAGTATTTATCAGGGGAGCACTGAAGCTTTCTTT.

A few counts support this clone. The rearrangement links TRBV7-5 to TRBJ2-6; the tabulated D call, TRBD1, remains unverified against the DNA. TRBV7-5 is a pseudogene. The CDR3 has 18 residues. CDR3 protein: CASRSAGTPRSGANVLTF. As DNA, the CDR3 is TGTGCCAGCAGAAGTGCCGGGACACCCCGCTCTGGGGCCAACGTCCTGACTTTC.

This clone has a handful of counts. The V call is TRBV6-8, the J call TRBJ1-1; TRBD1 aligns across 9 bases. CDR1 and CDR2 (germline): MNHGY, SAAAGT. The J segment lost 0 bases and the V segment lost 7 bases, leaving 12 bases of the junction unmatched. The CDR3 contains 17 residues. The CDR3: CASILPLGQGLNTEAFF. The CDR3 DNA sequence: TGTGCCAGCATCCTCCCCCTCGGACAGGGGCTGAACACTGAAGCTTTCTTT.

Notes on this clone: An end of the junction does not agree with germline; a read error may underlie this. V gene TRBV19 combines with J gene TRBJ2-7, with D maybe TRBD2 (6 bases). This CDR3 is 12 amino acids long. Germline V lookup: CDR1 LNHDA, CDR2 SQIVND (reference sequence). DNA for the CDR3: TGTGTCAGTAGCGCGGGGTTCTACGAGCAGTACTTC. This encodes CVSSAGFYEQYF.

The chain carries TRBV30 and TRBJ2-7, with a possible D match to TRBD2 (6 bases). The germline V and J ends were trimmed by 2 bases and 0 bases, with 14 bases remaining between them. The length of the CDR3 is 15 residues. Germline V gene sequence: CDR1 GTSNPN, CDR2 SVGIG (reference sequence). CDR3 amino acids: CAWSSGTLSSYEQYF. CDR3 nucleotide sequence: TGTGCCTGGAGTTCAGGGACTTTGAGCTCCTACGAGCAGTACTTC.

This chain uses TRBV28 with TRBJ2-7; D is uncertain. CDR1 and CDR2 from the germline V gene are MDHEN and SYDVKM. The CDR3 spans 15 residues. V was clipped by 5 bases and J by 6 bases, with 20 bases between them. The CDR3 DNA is TGTGCCAGCAGTAACCCGGCCCTAATCGCACCCGAGCAGTACTTC. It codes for CASSNPALIAPEQYF. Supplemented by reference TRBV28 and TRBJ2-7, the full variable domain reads DVKVTQSSRYLVKRTGEKVFLECVQDMDHENMFWYRQDPGLGLRLIYFSYDVKMKEKGDIPEGYSVSREKKERFSLILESASTNQTSMYLCASSNPALIAPEQYFGPGTRLTVT.

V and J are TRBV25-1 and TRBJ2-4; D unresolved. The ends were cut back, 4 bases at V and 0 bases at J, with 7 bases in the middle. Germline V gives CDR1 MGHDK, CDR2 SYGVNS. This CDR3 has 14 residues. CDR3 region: CASSGELAKNIQYF. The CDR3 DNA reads TGTGCCAGCAGTGGCGAATTAGCCAAAAACATTCAGTACTTC.

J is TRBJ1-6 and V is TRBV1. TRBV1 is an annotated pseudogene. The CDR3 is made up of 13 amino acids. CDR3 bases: TGCACCAGCACGGGGCCCTGGAATTCACCCCTCCACTTT. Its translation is CTSTGPWNSPLHF.

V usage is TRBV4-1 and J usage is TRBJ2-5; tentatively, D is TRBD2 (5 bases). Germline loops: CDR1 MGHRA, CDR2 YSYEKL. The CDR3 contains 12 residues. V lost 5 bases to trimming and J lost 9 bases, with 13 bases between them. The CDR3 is CASSSGGVAQYF. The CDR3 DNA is TGCGCCAGCAGCTCCGGAGGTGTGGCCCAGTACTTC.

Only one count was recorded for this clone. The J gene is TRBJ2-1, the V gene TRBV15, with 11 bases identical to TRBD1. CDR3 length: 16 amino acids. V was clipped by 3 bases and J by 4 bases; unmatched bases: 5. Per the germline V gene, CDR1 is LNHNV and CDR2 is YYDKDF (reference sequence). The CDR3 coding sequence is TGTGCCACCAGCAGGCCGGGACAGGGGGGTTACAATGAGCAGTTCTTC. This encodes CATSRPGQGGYNEQFF.